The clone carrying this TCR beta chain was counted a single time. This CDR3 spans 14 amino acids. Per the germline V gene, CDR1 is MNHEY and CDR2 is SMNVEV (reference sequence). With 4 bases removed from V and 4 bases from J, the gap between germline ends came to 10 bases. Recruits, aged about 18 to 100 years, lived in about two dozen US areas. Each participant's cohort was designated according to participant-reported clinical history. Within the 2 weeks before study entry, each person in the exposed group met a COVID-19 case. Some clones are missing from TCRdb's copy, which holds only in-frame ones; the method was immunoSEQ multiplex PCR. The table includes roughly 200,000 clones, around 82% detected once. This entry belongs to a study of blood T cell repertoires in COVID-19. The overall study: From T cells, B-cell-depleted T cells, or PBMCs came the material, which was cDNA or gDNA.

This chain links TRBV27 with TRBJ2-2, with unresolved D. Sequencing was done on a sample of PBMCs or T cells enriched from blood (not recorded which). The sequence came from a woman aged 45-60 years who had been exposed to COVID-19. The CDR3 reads CASSSRFSTGELFF. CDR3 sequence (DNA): TGTGCCAGCAGTTCCAGGTTCTCCACCGGGGAGCTGTTTTTT.